Below, 29 T cell receptor beta chains from the same sample are listed, as sequenced in a study of metastatic and nonmetastatic thyroid tumors. Treatment of any kind had been given to no patient before thyroid surgery. MiXCR was used by TCRdb to re-call the PCR reads. Of tens of thousands of clones listed, 14% to 15% are singletons. Sequenced material: blood. The receptor source for this set is a female donor with papillary thyroid cancer or a benign thyroid nodule (not recorded which). Some clones in this sample may be carry-over from other donors' samples.

This clone was seen many times. This sequence joins TRBV12-3 or TRBV12-4 and TRBJ2-3; tentative D call: TRBD1 (6 bases). The CDR3 runs 16 residues. Trimming removed 5 bases from V and 0 bases from J, with 15 bases in between. The CDR3 protein is CASSAPTGVSTDTQYF. In DNA form, the CDR3 reads TGTGCCAGCAGTGCCCCGACAGGAGTCAGCACAGATACGCAGTATTTT.

This clone was counted ten times or more. The chain is built from TRBV6-1 and TRBJ1-1; the D is unclear. Trimming pared 7 bases from V and 2 bases from J, leaving 8 bases between. The length of the CDR3 is 12 residues. Germline values: CDR1 MNHNS, CDR2 SASEGT. CDR3 coding DNA: TGTGCCAGCAACTCCCCTAACACTGAAGCTTTCTTT. This codes for CASNSPNTEAFF.

This clone was counted many times. The chain combines TRBV2 with TRBJ1-6; D is uncertain. CDR3 length equals 12 residues. Deletions cut 10 bases from V and 6 bases from J, with 10 bases between. In germline, CDR1 is SNHLY, CDR2 FYNNEI. As DNA, the CDR3 is TGTGCCACCTCTCAGGTTAATTCACCCCTCCACTTT. Translating gives CATSQVNSPLHF.

There are many counts of this clone. The CDR3 sequence is CASSLLAGATNEQFF. As DNA, the CDR3 is TGTGCCAGCAGCTTACTAGCGGGAGCGACCAATGAGCAGTTCTTC. The rearrangement uses TRBV5-8 and TRBJ2-1; the match to TRBD2 covers 11 bases. Looked up from germline, CDR1 is SGHTS and CDR2 is YDEGEE. This CDR3 comprises 15 residues. V shed 2 bases, J shed 6 bases, and the junction held 4 bases outside the gene matches.

This clone has ten or more counts. This CDR3 reads CATSDIGEGSSYNEQFF. The CDR3 bases are TGTGCCACCAGTGATATAGGGGAGGGAAGCTCCTACAATGAGCAGTTCTTC. The chain uses TRBV24-1 and TRBJ2-1; 7 nucleotides match TRBD2. The CDR3 is 17 amino acids. The V and J ends lost 3 bases and 0 bases, in that order; junction bases with no gene match: 7. The germline V gene has CDR1 KGHDR and CDR2 SFDVKD.

The rearrangement uses TRBV6-1 and TRBJ2-7, with D possibly being TRBD2 (5 bases). This CDR3 is 12 amino acids long. The V gene's germline CDR1 is MNHNS and CDR2 SASEGT. Trimming took off 2 bases at V and 6 bases at J, with 8 bases between the two ends. CDR3 in amino acids: CASSEWLAEQYV. In DNA form, the CDR3 reads TGTGCCAGCAGTGAATGGCTAGCCGAGCAGTACGTC.

This clone is medium-sized in the sample. J is TRBJ2-3 and V is TRBV24-1; D is possibly TRBD1 (5 bases). The length of the CDR3 is 16 residues. In germline, CDR1 is KGHDR, CDR2 SFDVKD. Trimming removed 3 bases from V and 4 bases from J, with 16 bases in between. This CDR3 reads CATSDPLDTLSDTQYF. The DNA of the CDR3 is TGTGCCACCAGTGATCCGCTGGACACCCTTTCAGATACGCAGTATTTT.

This clone was recorded at least ten times. V is TRBV27 and J is TRBJ1-2, with a weak D call TRBD1 (5 bases). Germline-derived CDR1 and CDR2 are MNHEY and SMNVEV (reference sequence). The CDR3 covers 13 residues. The V and J ends lost 4 bases and 4 bases respectively, with 10 bases between them. The CDR3 here is CASSSGTAYGYTF. The CDR3 nucleotides read TGTGCCAGCAGTTCCGGGACGGCCTATGGCTACACCTTC.

The table lists this clone with many counts. The chain employs TRBV7-2 and TRBJ1-1, with D unclear. Germline-derived CDR1 and CDR2 are SGHTA and FQGNSA. The CDR3 consists of 13 residues. Trimming shortened V by 6 bases and J by 4 bases, and 12 bases separated the two germline ends. The CDR3 is CASSFKVGTEAFF. In DNA, the CDR3 is TGTGCCAGCAGTTTCAAGGTTGGCACTGAAGCTTTCTTT.

To note about this clone: With a much larger clone just one base away, this may be a read error. The rearrangement joins TRBV7-9 to TRBJ2-7, with 7 bases lining up with TRBD2. This CDR3 has 12 residues. Germline V gene data show CDR1 as SEHNR and CDR2 as FQNEAQ (reference sequence). The CDR3 is CASIPSGYEQYF. For the CDR3, the DNA is TGTGCCAGCATCCCTAGCGGCTACGAACAGTACTTC.

Ten or more counts support this clone. The chain combines TRBV19 with TRBJ2-1; no clear D. In germline, CDR1 is LNHDA, CDR2 SQIVND (reference sequence). Deletions cut 7 bases from V and 7 bases from J, with 20 bases between. This CDR3 is built from 15 residues. The CDR3: CASTLATKGTNEQFF. CDR3 DNA sequence: TGTGCCAGTACCCTCGCCACTAAAGGCACAAATGAGCAGTTCTTC.

This clone was detected a few times. A clone one base away is much larger, so this may be a read error. This chain links TRBV29-1 with TRBJ1-1, with D hard to call. V was cut by 6 bases and J by 1 base, with 9 bases left in between. This CDR3 spans 12 amino acids. In germline, CDR1 is SQVTM, CDR2 ANQGSEA. CDR3 sequence (DNA): TGCAGCGTCCGTACCTGGAACACTGAAGCTTTCTTT. Translation: CSVRTWNTEAFF.

Ten or more counts support this clone. The chain carries TRBV27 and TRBJ2-5, with TRBD1 matching over 7 bases. J gave up 2 bases and V 5 bases, and 5 bases lay outside the gene matches. CDR3 length: 14 residues. The germline V gene encodes CDR1 MNHEY and CDR2 SMNVEV (reference sequence). The CDR3 DNA sequence: TGTGCCAGCAGTCTGGACAGGCTTCAAGAGACCCAGTACTTC. Protein: CASSLDRLQETQYF.

In this sample, this clone is medium-sized. The chain joins TRBV11-2 to TRBJ2-1, with D uncertain. Looked up from germline, CDR1 is SGHAT and CDR2 is FQNNGV. The CDR3 runs 13 residues. Deletions cut 6 bases from V and 5 bases from J, with 11 bases between. CDR3 loop: CASRKSTNNEQFF. CDR3 DNA sequence: TGTGCCAGCAGGAAATCGACCAACAATGAGCAGTTCTTC.

This clone was counted at least ten times. The CDR3 is CASSLVGDLEQYF. The DNA of the CDR3 is TGTGCCAGCAGCTTGGTTGGGGATCTGGAGCAGTACTTC. This chain connects TRBV5-6 to TRBJ2-7; D is unresolved. V dropped 0 bases and J dropped 7 bases, with 11 bases sitting between them. This CDR3 is 13 amino acids long. Germline CDR1 reads SGHDT; CDR2 reads YYEEEE.

This clone was detected many times. J is TRBJ2-3 and V is TRBV20-1, with 10 positions matching TRBD2. Germline V gene lookup returns CDR1 DFQATT and CDR2 SNEGSKA (reference sequence). The CDR3 extends over 18 amino acids. V shed 4 bases, J shed 5 bases, and the junction held 18 bases outside the gene matches. The CDR3 loop is CSAITEKSSGRRRDTQYF. The CDR3 bases are TGCAGTGCTATTACGGAGAAATCTAGCGGGAGACGCAGAGATACGCAGTATTTT.

In this sample, this clone turned up many times. This rearrangement joins TRBV18 to TRBJ2-5; the D gene is possibly TRBD1 (5 bases). Germline CDR1 KGHSH, CDR2 LQKENI. The V end lost 2 bases, the J end lost 1 base, and 8 bases lay between the germline ends. This CDR3 has 14 residues. This CDR3 reads CASSPGDSQETQYF. The CDR3 nucleotides are TGTGCCAGCTCACCAGGAGACAGCCAAGAGACCCAGTACTTC.

The sample holds many counts of this clone. V usage is TRBV7-3 and J usage is TRBJ2-1; possibly TRBD2 for D (6 bases). This CDR3 contains 16 residues. Germline assignment: CDR1 SGHTA and CDR2 FQGTGA. The V and J ends lost 5 bases and 4 bases respectively, with 18 bases between them. For the CDR3, the DNA is TGTGCCAGCAGCCCCCGATCCGGGACTGGATACAATGAGCAGTTCTTC. Translation: CASSPRSGTGYNEQFF.

This clone was observed many times. The chain's CDR3 is CSARDGGYNQPQHF. In DNA, the CDR3 is TGCAGTGCTAGAGATGGAGGGTACAATCAGCCCCAGCATTTT. The gene calls are TRBV20-1 and TRBJ1-5, with unresolved D. CDR3 length: 14 residues. V shed 0 bases and J shed 3 bases, with 9 bases lying between them. Germline lookup yields CDR1 DFQATT and CDR2 SNEGSKA (reference sequence).

The chain employs TRBV12-3 or TRBV12-4 and TRBJ2-1; weak D call: TRBD2 (5 bases). The CDR3 has 19 residues. Deletions cut 2 bases from V and 4 bases from J, with 24 bases between. CDR3 DNA: TGTGCCAGCAGTTTACCTCTAGGGAGTGATGGCCATGTATACAATGAGCAGTTCTTC. It is translated as CASSLPLGSDGHVYNEQFF.

This clone was detected a few times. CDR3 sequence (DNA): TGTGCCAGCAGTTTTTATAGCGGGTCGGTCGAGCAGTACTTC. Its translation is CASSFYSGSVEQYF. The chain has TRBV28 and TRBJ2-7; the match to TRBD2 covers 7 bases. V shed 3 bases, J shed 6 bases, and the junction held 8 bases outside the gene matches. The V gene's germline CDR1 is MDHEN and CDR2 SYDVKM. This CDR3 contains 14 residues.

By share, this clone counts as medium-sized. The rearrangement links TRBV5-1 to TRBJ1-1, with 10 bases fitting TRBD1. CDR1 and CDR2 from the germline V gene are SGHRS and YFSETQ. The CDR3 loop spans 15 amino acids. J gave up 3 bases and V 0 bases, and 2 bases lay outside the gene matches. The CDR3 reads CASSLGQGADTEAFF. The CDR3 DNA sequence: TGCGCCAGCAGCTTGGGACAGGGGGCTGACACTGAAGCTTTCTTT.

This clone was counted many times. The chain is built from TRBV27 and TRBJ2-1, with D possibly TRBD2 on 6 matching bases. The germline V gene encodes CDR1 MNHEY and CDR2 SMNVEV (reference sequence). Trimming pared 3 bases from V and 4 bases from J, leaving 13 bases between. The CDR3 spans 15 residues. Here the CDR3 reads CASSLGQGGYNEQFF. The CDR3, as DNA: TGTGCCAGCAGTTTGGGGCAGGGAGGTTACAATGAGCAGTTCTTC.

This clone was seen ten or more times. This chain joins TRBV29-1 and TRBJ2-4; D call uncertain. The CDR3 covers 14 residues. The ends were cut back, 0 bases at V and 2 bases at J, with 8 bases in the middle. Per germline, CDR1 SQVTM and CDR2 ANQGSEA. The chain's CDR3 is CSVEDLSSKNIQYF. In nucleotides, the CDR3 is TGCAGCGTTGAAGATCTGAGTTCCAAAAACATTCAGTACTTC.

This clone was detected many times. The rearrangement links TRBV20-1 to TRBJ2-1, with no clear D. Deletions cut 7 bases from V and 10 bases from J, with 17 bases between. CDR3 length: 12 amino acids. Germline CDR1 DFQATT, CDR2 SNEGSKA (reference sequence). This chain's CDR3 is CSVRTSRREQFF. In DNA, the CDR3 is TGCAGTGTCCGAACCAGCCGAAGGGAGCAGTTCTTC.

The genes are TRBV5-4 and TRBJ1-1; no firm D call. Germline-derived CDR1 and CDR2 are SGHNT and YYREEE (reference sequence). The V and J ends lost 6 bases and 0 bases respectively, with 9 bases between them. There are 13 residues in the CDR3. The CDR3 here is CASKGLVNTEAFF. For the CDR3, the DNA is TGTGCCAGCAAGGGCTTGGTGAACACTGAAGCTTTCTTT.

This clone was recorded at least ten times. CDR3 amino acids: CASSQADSGEQFF. CDR3 nucleotides: TGTGCCAGCAGCCAAGCCGACTCAGGTGAGCAGTTCTTC. The V and J genes are TRBV4-2 and TRBJ2-1, with D hard to call. CDR1 is LGHNA and CDR2 is YNFKEQ in the germline V gene. The CDR3 extends over 13 amino acids. The ends were cut back, 1 base at V and 9 bases at J, with 10 bases in the middle.

This clone was detected many times. The chain is built from TRBV5-1 and TRBJ2-3; 12 bases are a match to TRBD2. V was pared by 0 bases and J by 8 bases, with 4 bases of the junction left unmatched. Germline CDR1 reads SGHRS; CDR2 reads YFSETQ. The CDR3 has 15 residues. In DNA, the CDR3 is TGCGCCAGCAGCTTGGGACTAGCGGGAGAAGGTACGCAGTATTTT. Residues: CASSLGLAGEGTQYF. Variable domain in full (rest from reference TRBV5-1 and TRBJ2-3): KAGVTQTPRYLIKTRGQQVTLSCSPISGHRSVSWYQQTPGQGLQFLFEYFSETQRNKGNFPGRFSGRQFSNSRSEMNVSTLELGDSALYLCASSLGLAGEGTQYFGPGTRLTVL.

This clone was counted ten times or more. The rearrangement uses TRBV30 and TRBJ2-1, with D unresolved. This CDR3 spans 13 amino acids. V lost 2 bases, J lost 4 bases, and 9 bases lay in between. Germline V gives CDR1 GTSNPN, CDR2 SVGIG (reference sequence). Here the CDR3 reads CAWSTVSYNEQFF. CDR3 in DNA: TGTGCCTGGAGTACAGTCAGTTACAATGAGCAGTTCTTC.